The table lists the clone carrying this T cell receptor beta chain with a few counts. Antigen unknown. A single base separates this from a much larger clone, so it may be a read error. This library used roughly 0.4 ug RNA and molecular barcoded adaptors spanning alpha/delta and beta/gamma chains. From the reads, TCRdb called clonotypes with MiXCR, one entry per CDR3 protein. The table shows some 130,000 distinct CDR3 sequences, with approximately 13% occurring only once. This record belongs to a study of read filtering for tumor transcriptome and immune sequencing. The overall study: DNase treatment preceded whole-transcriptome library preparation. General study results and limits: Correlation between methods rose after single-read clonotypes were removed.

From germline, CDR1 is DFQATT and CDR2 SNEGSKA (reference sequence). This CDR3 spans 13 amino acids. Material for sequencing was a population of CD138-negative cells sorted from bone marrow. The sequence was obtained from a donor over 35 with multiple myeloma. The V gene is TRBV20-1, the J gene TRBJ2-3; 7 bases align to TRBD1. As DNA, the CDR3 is TGCAGTGCACCGGGACAGAGCATAGATACGCAGTATTTT. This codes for CSAPGQSIDTQYF.